These T cell receptor beta chains were read from a single sample in a study of T cells after yellow fever vaccination. Each CDR3 protein is one row after TCRdb ran MiXCR on the 5' RACE reads. The data contain over 150,000 distinct CDR3 sequences, approximately 6.2% of them singletons. Material: CD4+ T cells sorted from PBMCs, obtained on the day of the first yellow fever vaccination. The receptors were sampled from a man younger than 35 who received the YFV17D yellow fever vaccine. Both conserved end residues are part of each CDR3. Fields, in order: V gene, clone size, D gene, J gene, CDR3 DNA, CDR3 protein. D genes are given only for firm matches. The size field is filled for only some rows; it gives once, few, many or a size class.

V gene: TRBV25-1
clone size: NA
D gene: TRBD1
J gene: TRBJ2-7
CDR3 DNA: TGTGCCAGCAGGACCGGGACAGGGAGTCGCGAGCAGTACTTC
CDR3 protein: CASRTGTGSREQYF

V gene: TRBV6-5
clone size: NA
D gene: NA
J gene: TRBJ1-6
CDR3 DNA: TGTGCCAGCAGTTACTTATTTTCCGGGGCCTCTACGGGTTCACCCCTCCACTTT
CDR3 protein: CASSYLFSGASTGSPLHF

V gene: TRBV7-9
clone size: many
D gene: NA
J gene: TRBJ2-1
CDR3 DNA: TGTGCCAGCAGCTTAGATGCCCGGACTTCGAATGAGCAGTTCTTC
CDR3 protein: CASSLDARTSNEQFF

V gene: TRBV10-3
clone size: few
D gene: NA
J gene: TRBJ2-2
CDR3 DNA: TGTGCCATTAGGATACCAGGGGTCACCGGGGAGCTGTTTTTT
CDR3 protein: CAIRIPGVTGELFF

V gene: TRBV24-1
clone size: many
D gene: NA
J gene: TRBJ2-2
CDR3 DNA: TGTGCCACCAGTGACCCCGAAGAGATCGGGGAGCTGTTTTTT
CDR3 protein: CATSDPEEIGELFF

V gene: TRBV12-3/TRBV12-4
clone size: NA
D gene: NA
J gene: TRBJ2-6
CDR3 DNA: TGTGCCACCCAGGCCGTATTCTCTGGGGCCAACGTCCTGACTTTC
CDR3 protein: CATQAVFSGANVLTF

V gene: TRBV3-1
clone size: many
D gene: NA
J gene: TRBJ2-3
CDR3 DNA: TGTGCCAGCAGCCAAATGAGTTCCGATACGCAGTATTTT
CDR3 protein: CASSQMSSDTQYF

V gene: TRBV11-2
clone size: NA
D gene: NA
J gene: TRBJ1-4
CDR3 DNA: TGTGCCAGCAGCTTAGTGGTACCGGGCGCAACTAATGAAAAACTGTTTTTT
CDR3 protein: CASSLVVPGATNEKLFF

V gene: TRBV5-4
clone size: NA
D gene: NA
J gene: TRBJ2-7
CDR3 DNA: TGTGCCAGCAGCTTGGGTTCGGGCAGGGACTACGAGCAGTACTTC
CDR3 protein: CASSLGSGRDYEQYF

V gene: TRBV7-2
clone size: few
D gene: TRBD1
J gene: TRBJ2-5
CDR3 DNA: TGTGCCAGCAGCGCTCAGGGGGCCGAAGAGACCCAGTACTTC
CDR3 protein: CASSAQGAEETQYF

V gene: TRBV11-1
clone size: many
D gene: NA
J gene: TRBJ2-1
CDR3 DNA: TGTGCCAGCAGCTTCGGAGGGATCGTGAGCTCCTACAATGAGCAGTTCTTC
CDR3 protein: CASSFGGIVSSYNEQFF

V gene: TRBV12-3/TRBV12-4
clone size: many
D gene: TRBD1
J gene: TRBJ2-5
CDR3 DNA: TGTGCCAGCAGGAGGACAGGAGAGACCCAGTACTTC
CDR3 protein: CASRRTGETQYF

V gene: TRBV12-3/TRBV12-4
clone size: many
D gene: NA
J gene: TRBJ1-5
CDR3 DNA: TGTGCCAGCAGTTTGATCCAAGGGATCCAGCATTTT
CDR3 protein: CASSLIQGIQHF

V gene: TRBV7-2
clone size: NA
D gene: NA
J gene: TRBJ1-5
CDR3 DNA: TGTGCCAGCAGCTTACGGGGGGGCAGCCAGCCCCAGCATTTT
CDR3 protein: CASSLRGGSQPQHF

V gene: TRBV27
clone size: few
D gene: TRBD2
J gene: TRBJ2-7
CDR3 DNA: TGTGCCAGCAGTAAACTAGCGGGGGCCTACGAGCAGTACTTC
CDR3 protein: CASSKLAGAYEQYF

V gene: TRBV29-1
clone size: NA
D gene: TRBD1
J gene: TRBJ1-5
CDR3 DNA: TGCAGCGTTGGGACAGGCTGGGGTCAGCCCCAGCATTTT
CDR3 protein: CSVGTGWGQPQHF

V gene: TRBV2
clone size: many
D gene: NA
J gene: TRBJ1-1
CDR3 DNA: TGTGCCAGCAAGCCCGCGGGGAACACTGAAGCTTTCTTT
CDR3 protein: CASKPAGNTEAFF

V gene: TRBV5-5
clone size: many
D gene: NA
J gene: TRBJ2-3
CDR3 DNA: TGTGCCAGCAGCTTGAAGCCAGGACTCGATACGCAGTATTTT
CDR3 protein: CASSLKPGLDTQYF

V gene: TRBV9
clone size: few
D gene: TRBD2
J gene: TRBJ2-3
CDR3 DNA: TGTGCCAGCAGCCCTCCCGGGACTAGTCGTAGCACAGATACGCAGTATTTT
CDR3 protein: CASSPPGTSRSTDTQYF

V gene: TRBV15
clone size: few
D gene: NA
J gene: TRBJ1-2
CDR3 DNA: TGTGCCACCAGCAGAGATTCAGGGGAACCTAACTATGGCTACACCTTC
CDR3 protein: CATSRDSGEPNYGYTF

V gene: TRBV5-1
clone size: few
D gene: NA
J gene: TRBJ1-1
CDR3 DNA: TGCGCCAGCAGCTTGTTAGGGCCGGTTAACACTGAAGCTTTCTTT
CDR3 protein: CASSLLGPVNTEAFF

V gene: TRBV27
clone size: few
D gene: NA
J gene: TRBJ1-1
CDR3 DNA: TGTGCCAGCAGTCCAGTCCTCCTGAACACTGAAGCTTTCTTT
CDR3 protein: CASSPVLLNTEAFF

V gene: TRBV10-3
clone size: many
D gene: TRBD1
J gene: TRBJ2-2
CDR3 DNA: TGTGCCATCAGAGACAGACAGGGCAGTTATGCCGGGGAGCTGTTTTTT
CDR3 protein: CAIRDRQGSYAGELFF

V gene: TRBV6-1
clone size: NA
D gene: NA
J gene: TRBJ1-2
CDR3 DNA: TGTGCCAGCAGAAATCCTGGAGGGAGCTATGGCTACACCTTC
CDR3 protein: CASRNPGGSYGYTF

V gene: TRBV6-5
clone size: few
D gene: NA
J gene: TRBJ1-3
CDR3 DNA: TGTGCCAGCAGTTATGAGACCCCCCCTGGAAACACCATATATTTT
CDR3 protein: CASSYETPPGNTIYF

V gene: TRBV10-2
clone size: many
D gene: TRBD2
J gene: TRBJ2-3
CDR3 DNA: TGCGCCAGCGGAACTAGCGGGGGGCATACGCAGTATTTT
CDR3 protein: CASGTSGGHTQYF

V gene: TRBV5-1
clone size: many
D gene: NA
J gene: TRBJ2-1
CDR3 DNA: TGCGCCAGCAGCCCGACCGGGGGCCAAGAAGGGAATGAGCAGTTCTTC
CDR3 protein: CASSPTGGQEGNEQFF

V gene: TRBV21-1
clone size: many
D gene: NA
J gene: TRBJ2-3
CDR3 DNA: TGTGCCAGCAGCACCCGACTAGCGGGGTCTACTGGCACAGATACGCAGTATTTT
CDR3 protein: CASSTRLAGSTGTDTQYF

V gene: TRBV20-1
clone size: NA
D gene: NA
J gene: TRBJ1-4
CDR3 DNA: TGCAGTGCCGGCCGGGCGGGGACAACTAATGAAAAACTGTTTTTT
CDR3 protein: CSAGRAGTTNEKLFF

V gene: TRBV4-1
clone size: few
D gene: NA
J gene: TRBJ2-3
CDR3 DNA: TGCGCCAGCAGCCAAGGTGCGGGGTACACAGATACGCAGTATTTT
CDR3 protein: CASSQGAGYTDTQYF